A single sample is the source of the 13 T cell receptor beta chains below, sequenced in a study of OX40 agonist ivuxolimab in advanced cancers. The method was immunoSEQ multiplex PCR; TCRdb's version includes in-frame clones alone and lacks a portion of them. Seen here are 90,000 or so clones, just under 90% observed once, and the top ten hold about 1.5%. Sequenced material: CD4+ or CD8+ T cells sorted from blood, taken in a trial of the OX40 agonist ivuxolimab. The receptors come from an adult with an advanced solid tumor such as melanoma, head and neck, liver or kidney cancer.

The count of this clone is one. The chain uses TRBV19 and TRBJ2-5; D is unresolved. This CDR3 has 12 residues. The germline V gene has CDR1 LNHDA and CDR2 SQIVND (reference sequence). V was cut by 4 bases and J by 2 bases, with 5 bases left in between. CDR3 nucleotides: TGTGCCAGTAGTAACGCACAAGAGACCCAGTACTTC. As protein: CASSNAQETQYF.

The chain links TRBV5-4 to TRBJ1-1; tentatively, D is TRBD1 (5 bases). Germline assignment: CDR1 SGHNT and CDR2 YYREEE (reference sequence). The V end lost 2 bases, the J end lost 1 base, and 6 bases lay between the germline ends. This CDR3 region has 13 residues. CDR3 sequence (DNA): TGTGCCAGCAGCTTTGGACAGAACACTGAAGCTTTCTTT. This codes for CASSFGQNTEAFF.

The chain links TRBV9 to TRBJ2-5; 8 bases match TRBD2. After removal of 4 bases from V and 5 bases from J, the junction contained 4 bases not matched to a gene. The CDR3 has 13 amino acids. Germline lookup yields CDR1 SGDLS and CDR2 YYNGEE. The CDR3 nucleotides read TGTGCCAGCAGCAGGACTAGCCAGGAGACCCAGTACTTC. It yields the protein CASSRTSQETQYF.

The chain has TRBV2 and TRBJ1-2; 7 bases fit TRBD1. With V trimmed by 7 bases and J by 8 bases, 10 bases remained unmatched. CDR1 and CDR2 from the germline V gene are SNHLY and FYNNEI. The CDR3 contains 13 residues. Here the CDR3 reads CASKEDRSVGYTF. The CDR3 region has the DNA TGTGCCAGCAAAGAGGACAGGTCGGTCGGCTACACCTTC.

This clone is a singleton in its sample. DNA for the CDR3: TGTGCCACCAGGGATTGGGGGCCCCGGGAGACCCAGTACTTC. Its protein product is CATRDWGPRETQYF. The chain couples TRBV15 to TRBJ2-5, with D maybe TRBD1 (6 bases). CDR1 and CDR2 (germline): LNHNV, YYDKDF (reference sequence). The CDR3 is made up of 14 amino acids. Trimming shortened V by 6 bases and J by 5 bases, and 16 bases separated the two germline ends.

J is TRBJ2-3 and V is TRBV7-9; D is uncertain. The CDR3 is 14 residues long. The V end was cut by 1 base, the J end by 0 bases, with 5 bases between. The germline V gene has CDR1 SEHNR and CDR2 FQNEAQ (reference sequence). The CDR3 DNA reads as TGTGCCAGCAGCTTAGGGTACAGCACAGATACGCAGTATTTT. Translation gives CASSLGYSTDTQYF.

The chain joins TRBV7-9 to TRBJ2-6, with TRBD1 matching 9 bases. This CDR3 has 17 residues. J lost 2 bases, V lost 1 base, and 3 bases had no gene match. Per the germline V gene, CDR1 is SEHNR and CDR2 is FQNEAQ (reference sequence). This CDR3 reads CASSLGQGVTGANVLTF. Here the CDR3 DNA reads TGTGCCAGCAGCTTAGGACAGGGGGTAACTGGGGCCAACGTCCTGACTTTC.

The rearrangement uses TRBV21-1 and TRBJ2-7. TRBV21-1 constitutes a pseudogene. The CDR3 has 12 residues. Here the CDR3 reads CASSARRYEQYF. CDR3 nucleotide sequence: TGTGCCAGCAGCGCGCGAAGGTACGAGCAGTACTTC.

A single count supports this clone. The chain is built from TRBV6-6 and TRBJ1-2; 10 bases line up with TRBD1. Germline V lookup: CDR1 MNHNY, CDR2 SVGAGI (reference sequence). This CDR3 contains 14 residues. J gave up 8 bases and V 0 bases, and 3 bases lay outside the gene matches. The CDR3 protein is CASSYSGQGWGYTF. CDR3 DNA: TGTGCCAGCAGTTACTCGGGACAGGGGTGGGGCTACACCTTC.

The chain uses TRBV19 and TRBJ2-5; 12 bases line up with TRBD1. The V segment lost 8 bases and the J segment 5 bases; nucleotides outside the gene matches: 6. Germline CDR1 LNHDA, CDR2 SQIVND (reference sequence). This CDR3 region has 14 residues. As DNA, the CDR3 is TGTGCCAGTTCCGGGACAGGGGGCCTGGAGACCCAGTACTTC. It yields the protein CASSGTGGLETQYF.

The rearrangement joins TRBV7-2 to TRBJ2-1, with unresolved D. V lost 2 bases and J 8 bases, leaving 4 bases between the germline ends. This CDR3 has 11 amino acids. Germline CDR1 and CDR2: SGHTA and FQGNSA. This CDR3 is CASSLSHEQFF. The CDR3 DNA reads as TGTGCCAGCAGCTTATCCCATGAGCAGTTCTTC.

The chain uses TRBV6-5 and TRBJ2-3; perhaps TRBD2 as D (6 bases). CDR1 MNHEY and CDR2 SVGAGI come from the germline V gene. V shed 7 bases and J shed 5 bases, with 19 bases lying between them. The CDR3 contains 15 residues. This CDR3 is CASTTRGRRGDTQYF. As DNA, the CDR3 is TGTGCCAGCACCACACGGGGGAGGCGGGGAGATACGCAGTATTTT.

V and J are TRBV15 and TRBJ1-2; D remains unclear. V was clipped by 1 base and J by 4 bases, with 10 bases between them. The germline gives CDR1 LNHNV, CDR2 YYDKDF (reference sequence). CDR3 length: 14 residues. The CDR3 is CATSRAAGGYGYTF. CDR3 coding DNA: TGTGCCACCAGCAGAGCGGCAGGAGGCTATGGCTACACCTTC. Together with reference TRBV15 and TRBJ1-2, the CDR3 gives the full variable domain: DAMVIQNPRYQVTQFGKPVTLSCSQTLNHNVMYWYQQKSSQAPKLLFHYYDKDFNNEADTPDNFQSRRPNTSFCFLDIRSPGLGDTAMYLCATSRAAGGYGYTFGSGTRLTVV.